This record covers a single TCR beta chain. Antigen unknown. Primers: 60 Vbeta forward and 13 Jbeta reverse. Assay used: immunoSEQ multiplex PCR; TCRdb lists only in-frame clones, some missing. The sample has some 220,000 clones, around 89% seen once. This record belongs to a study of cytomegalovirus exposure and HLA in healthy donors. The CDR3 totals 17 residues. The ends lost 2 bases at V and 3 bases at J; junction bases unmatched: 11. Germline values: CDR1 WNHNN, CDR2 SYGVQD (reference sequence). Overall study findings and caveats: Testing in vitro showed a few CMV-associated chains specific for CMV antigens.

The chain has TRBV10-1 and TRBJ1-1; 8 positions match TRBD1. This TCR was recovered from a young woman in good health and CMV-seronegative. Sequences were obtained from PBMCs. The CDR3 sequence is CASSEALLGTGHTEAFF. The DNA for the CDR3 is TGCGCCAGCAGTGAGGCCCTTTTGGGGACAGGCCACACTGAAGCTTTCTTT.